A selection of T cell receptor beta chains follows, all from one sample in a study of blood T cell repertoires in COVID-19. Sequencing used immunoSEQ multiplex PCR; TCRdb keeps in-frame clones, though not all of them. The table includes about 220,000 clones, more than 75% detected once. The sequencing input was peripheral blood. The receptor source for this set is a woman aged 30 to 39 who had recovered from COVID-19. CDR3s include the opening cysteine and the closing phenylalanine or tryptophan. The D gene is left open where the match is weak. Not every row has a clone size; where given, it reads once, few, many or a size class.

d_call	clone_size	v_call	j_call	cdr3_nt	cdr3_aa
NA	NA	TRBV7-3	TRBJ2-2	TGTGCCAGCAGCTCCTCAGGGGGGCTGGGGGAGCTGTTTTTT	CASSSSGGLGELFF
NA	few	TRBV4-2	TRBJ1-6	TGTGCCAGCAGCCAAGATGGACAGAATAATTCACCCCTCCACTTT	CASSQDGQNNSPLHF
NA	NA	TRBV11-3	TRBJ2-3	TGTGCCAGCAGCTTAGATGGTCCACAGGGAGACACAGATACGCAGTATTTT	CASSLDGPQGDTDTQYF
NA	NA	TRBV11-1	TRBJ2-7	TGTGCCAGCAGCCTTACAGGGATCTACGAGCAGTACTTC	CASSLTGIYEQYF
NA	NA	TRBV7-9	TRBJ2-3	TGTGCCAGCAGCTTACCAGGCTATACGCAGTATTTT	CASSLPGYTQYF
NA	NA	TRBV7-9	TRBJ2-6	TGTGCCAGCAGCCCCCGGTTGGACAAATTCTCTGGGGCCAACGTCCTGACTTTC	CASSPRLDKFSGANVLTF
NA	NA	TRBV12-1	TRBJ2-1	TGTGCCAGCAGCCAGCTAGACAGGACCCATGAGCAGTTCTTC	CASSQLDRTHEQFF
NA	NA	TRBV12-3/TRBV12-4	TRBJ2-7	TGTGCCAGCACCCAGGGCTCCGAGCAGTACTTC	CASTQGSEQYF
TRBD2	NA	TRBV4-1	TRBJ2-1	TGCGCCAGCAGCCAAGGTTCTGGACTAGCGGACTTCTACAATGAGCAGTTCTTC	CASSQGSGLADFYNEQFF
TRBD1	NA	TRBV27	TRBJ1-6	TGTGCCAGCAGTCCAAATCAACCGGGACAGAAGCTTTTAGGGTCACCCCTCCACTTT	CASSPNQPGQKLLGSPLHF
NA	NA	TRBV5-5	TRBJ1-3	TGTGCCAGCAGCTTCCGGGACACTCCTTTTGGAAACACCATATATTTT	CASSFRDTPFGNTIYF
TRBD2	NA	TRBV6-1	TRBJ2-1	TGTGCCAGCAGTGAAATAGCGGGGGGGCCCCATGAGCAGTTCTTC	CASSEIAGGPHEQFF
TRBD2	NA	TRBV7-9	TRBJ2-5	TGTGCCAGCAGCTTACCAGCGGGGGGGGAAGAGACCCAGTACTTC	CASSLPAGGEETQYF
NA	NA	TRBV21-1	TRBJ1-3	TGTGCCAGCAGCAACCGCAGCCGGGACAGGGGTGGAAACACCATATATTTT	CASSNRSRDRGGNTIYF
NA	NA	TRBV5-1	TRBJ2-7	TGCGCCAGCAGCTTGATTTCAGGGGCCAGGTACGAGCAGTACTTC	CASSLISGARYEQYF
NA	NA	TRBV5-6	TRBJ1-1	TGTGCCAGCAGCTTGGGCGACACTGAAGCTTTCTTT	CASSLGDTEAFF
TRBD1	NA	TRBV7-6	TRBJ2-5	TGTGCCAGCAGCCGACAGACAGGGAAAGAGACCCAGTACTTC	CASSRQTGKETQYF
NA	NA	TRBV3-1/TRBV3-2	TRBJ2-3	TGTGCCAGCAGTCCGCCGGGTTTAGCAGATACGCAGTATTTT	CASSPPGLADTQYF
TRBD2	NA	TRBV4-2	TRBJ2-7	TGTGCCAGCAGCCAAATAGCGGGGGGCACAGACTCCTACGAGCAGTACTTC	CASSQIAGGTDSYEQYF
NA	NA	TRBV6-5	TRBJ1-2	TGTGCCAGCAGCGAGACAGGACTGGGTGGCTACACCTTC	CASSETGLGGYTF
TRBD2	NA	TRBV11-2	TRBJ2-1	TGTGCCAGCAGCTTGGGACTAGCGGGGTTTGAGCAGTTCTTC	CASSLGLAGFEQFF
NA	NA	TRBV5-1	TRBJ2-3	TGCGCCAGCAGCCCTGGTAGTAGCATCCCCACAGATACGCAGTATTTT	CASSPGSSIPTDTQYF
TRBD1	NA	TRBV15	TRBJ1-4	TGTGCCACCAGCAGTGAGGGGACAGAAGGTGAAAAACTGTTTTTT	CATSSEGTEGEKLFF
TRBD2	NA	TRBV9	TRBJ2-3	TGTGCCAGCAGCGAAATGGCGGGGGTCGCAGATACGCAGTATTTT	CASSEMAGVADTQYF
NA	NA	TRBV19	TRBJ2-3	TGTGCCAGTAGTTTACAGCCTAGCACAGATACGCAGTATTTT	CASSLQPSTDTQYF
NA	NA	TRBV21-1	TRBJ1-2	TGTGCCAGCAGCAAAGAACAGGTGTACAGGGGACTCTATGGCTACACCTTC	CASSKEQVYRGLYGYTF
TRBD1	NA	TRBV2	TRBJ1-2	TGTGCCAGCGGCTCCGGGACAGGGGAAGGCTACACCTTC	CASGSGTGEGYTF
NA	NA	TRBV27	TRBJ2-3	TGTGCCAGCAGTTTCTACCCCCCCCCGGGAGCCTCCACAGATACGCAGTATTTT	CASSFYPPPGASTDTQYF
NA	NA	TRBV2	TRBJ1-6	TGTGCCAGCAGTGGGGCAGCATCTAATTCACCCCTCCACTTT	CASSGAASNSPLHF
NA	NA	TRBV29-1	TRBJ2-5	TGCAGCGTTGAAGATGAGGGGGAAAGAAAGACCCAGTACTTC	CSVEDEGERKTQYF
TRBD1	NA	TRBV6-6	TRBJ1-2	TGTGCCAGCAGTTACCGGACAGGGTCTAACTATGGCTACACCTTC	CASSYRTGSNYGYTF
NA	NA	TRBV18	TRBJ2-7	TGTGCCAGCTCACCCCCACTCGTCCCCTACGAGCAGTACTTC	CASSPPLVPYEQYF
NA	NA	TRBV19	TRBJ2-2	TGTGCCCGCTCAGGGGCGAACACCGGGGAGCTGTTTTTT	CARSGANTGELFF
NA	NA	TRBV27	TRBJ2-5	TGTGCCAGCAGTTTATCGCTCGGGGTGGGAGAGACCCAGTACTTC	CASSLSLGVGETQYF
NA	NA	TRBV11-2	TRBJ2-7	TGTGCCAGCAGCCGACAACCCCGGCCGCCCGCGTCCTACGAGCAGTACTTC	CASSRQPRPPASYEQYF
TRBD2	NA	TRBV5-1	TRBJ2-2	TGCGCCAGCAGCTTGCTCCCTAGCGGGGGGTCCACCGGGGAGCTGTTTTTT	CASSLLPSGGSTGELFF
NA	NA	TRBV11-2	TRBJ2-7	TGTGCCAGCAGCTTAGCCGGAACCGGGAAGACCTACGAGCAGTACTTC	CASSLAGTGKTYEQYF
TRBD1	NA	TRBV2	TRBJ2-2	TGTGCCAGCCGGACAGGGGGCTATAGCACCGGGGAGCTGTTTTTT	CASRTGGYSTGELFF
NA	once	TRBV19	TRBJ2-5	TGTGCCAGTAGTCCCCAGGGGGGCTTCAGGGGGGAGACCCAGTACTTC	CASSPQGGFRGETQYF
NA	NA	TRBV10-2	TRBJ1-2	TGCGCCAGCAGTGAGGGGGGCAGGGCTTACTATGGCTACACCTTC	CASSEGGRAYYGYTF
TRBD1	NA	TRBV6-6	TRBJ2-1	TGTGCCAGCAGTTACGGACAGGGGGCTTACGATGAGCAGTTCTTC	CASSYGQGAYDEQFF